One TCR beta chain is described in this entry. TCRdb keeps only in-frame clones here, not all; method: immunoSEQ multiplex PCR. The sample lists around 500,000 clones, around 85% occurring once. Trimming shortened V by 5 bases and J by 0 bases, and 11 bases separated the two germline ends. CDR1 and CDR2 from the germline V gene are GTSNPN and SVGIG (reference sequence). CDR3 length: 14 amino acids. This sample was taken from a study of blood T cell repertoires in COVID-19. This clonotype was sampled from a woman aged 60-75 years who had recovered from COVID-19. The source material was PBMCs or T cells enriched from blood (not recorded which). The rearrangement joins TRBV30 to TRBJ1-3; maybe TRBD1 (5 bases). CDR3 DNA: TGTGCCTGGGGAACAGGCATCTCTGGAAACACCATATATTTT. Protein product: CAWGTGISGNTIYF. Together with reference TRBV30 and TRBJ1-3, the CDR3 gives the full variable domain: SQTIHQWPATLVQPVGSPLSLECTVEGTSNPNLYWYRQAAGRGLQLLFYSVGIGQISSEVPQNLSASRPQDRQFILSSKKLLLSDSGFYLCAWGTGISGNTIYFGEGSWLTVV.